This TCR beta chain was sequenced in a study of naive and memory T cell subsets. Notes on the study in general: Potentially, T cell activation and differentiation skew this RNA-based measurement.

Whole blood, roughly 2.5 ml, came from adult healthy volunteers. The library had UMIs added by 3' ligation of an oligonucleotide to TCR cDNA. Input was roughly 1 to 1000 ng of DNase-treated total RNA without cell sorting. This clonotype was seen repeatedly, ten times or more. Its specificity is unknown. Blood and skin TCR RNA was reverse transcribed with alpha and beta constant primers. Amplification of ligated cDNA took four PCR rounds with SP2 and nested alpha and beta constant primers. TCRdb re-analysed the 5' RACE reads in MiXCR, keeping a single row per CDR3 protein. This table has tens of thousands of distinct CDR3 sequences, around 4% appearing once. Germline V CDR1 and CDR2: SGHVS, FQNEAQ. The V segment lost 3 bases and the J segment 4 bases; nucleotides outside the gene matches: 11. The CDR3 is made up of 16 amino acids.

The receptor comes from a male donor in good health. This chain uses TRBV7-8 with TRBJ1-2; 7 bases agree with TRBD1. CDR3 amino acids: CASSLGTVGAPYGYTF. Here the CDR3 DNA reads TGTGCCAGCAGCTTGGGGACAGTTGGGGCCCCCTATGGCTACACCTTC.